Included here is one T cell receptor (beta chain) sequence, with context. The antigen remains unidentified. The donors were all European-descended. Controls scored 5 or less on a depressive symptom inventory and never had mood disorders. These data originate in a study of untreated major depressive disorder. Study-level results: Compared with controls, depressed patients showed more TRBV05-01 (Vbeta 5.1) usage in CD4+ T cells. Only three preselected Vbeta families were compared in sequencing.

Method: immunoSEQ multiplex PCR; TCRdb's copy keeps in-frame clones and lacks some. The table shows 20,000 to 25,000 clones, with about 90% occurring only once. The V and J ends lost 7 bases and 5 bases respectively, with 12 bases between them. Germline loops: CDR1 SGHRS, CDR2 YFSETQ. CDR3 length equals 13 residues. The sequenced sample consisted of CD4+ T cells from PBMCs. The origin of this receptor is a woman aged 40 to 50 in good health. This sequence joins TRBV5-1 and TRBJ2-2; maybe TRBD2 (6 bases). CDR3 DNA: TGCGCCAGCGGAGGGCAGGGAACCGGGGAGCTGTTTTTT. Residues: CASGGQGTGELFF.